These 14 T cell receptor beta chains originate from one sample sequenced in a study of T cell clonotyping in hematopoietic cell transplantation. Assay: immunoSEQ multiplex PCR; the TCRdb copy retains only in-frame clones and omits some. This sample has about 3,000 clones, with 82% found just once. This sample comprised peripheral blood mononuclear cells, obtained 30 days after allogeneic stem cell transplant. These TCRs come from a male patient between 55 and 70 years old who had an allogeneic stem cell transplant, so T cells may come from the graft donor. Some clones in this sample may be carry-over from other donors' samples.

V gene TRBV5-6 combines with J gene TRBJ2-3; D perhaps matches TRBD1 (5 bases). Trimming shortened V by 4 bases and J by 1 base, and 10 bases separated the two germline ends. The length of the CDR3 is 14 residues. CDR1 is SGHDT and CDR2 is YYEEEE in the germline V gene. The CDR3 region is CASSGPGRTDTQYF. CDR3 DNA sequence: TGTGCCAGCAGCGGGCCAGGGCGCACAGATACGCAGTATTTT.

This clone ranks as large. The same CDR3 also results from other DNA sequences found in this sample. The V and J genes are TRBV7-6 and TRBJ1-5, with 11 bases matching TRBD1. Germline V gives CDR1 SGHVS, CDR2 FNYEAQ. The ends lost 3 bases at V and 7 bases at J; junction bases unmatched: 5. The length of the CDR3 is 15 residues. CDR3 DNA: TGTGCCAGCAGCTTTGGACAGGGGGCAGGGCAGCCCCAGCATTTT. Protein product: CASSFGQGAGQPQHF.

This clone is labeled large. The chain joins TRBV4-1 to TRBJ2-2; TRBD2 agrees at 11 bases. CDR1 is MGHRA and CDR2 is YSYEKL in the germline V gene. With 1 base clipped from V and 6 bases from J, the junction kept 10 bases outside the gene matches. CDR3 length equals 18 residues. CDR3 sequence: CASSQVSGLAGDAGELFF. The DNA of the CDR3 is TGCGCCAGCAGCCAAGTCAGCGGACTAGCGGGTGACGCCGGGGAGCTGTTTTTT.

This sequence joins TRBV7-2 and TRBJ1-1; D remains ambiguous. This CDR3 has 12 residues. Trimming pared 3 bases from V and 1 base from J, leaving 3 bases between. CDR1 and CDR2 (germline): SGHTA, FQGNSA. CDR3 in DNA: TGTGCCAGCAGCTTCGGGAACACTGAAGCTTTCTTT. This encodes CASSFGNTEAFF.

V gene TRBV5-1 combines with J gene TRBJ1-5, with D possibly matching TRBD1 (5 bases). Germline V gives CDR1 SGHRS, CDR2 YFSETQ. The CDR3 length is 14 residues. The V and J ends lost 0 bases and 5 bases respectively, with 9 bases between them. The chain's CDR3 is CASSLGGGDQPQHF. DNA of the CDR3: TGCGCCAGCAGCTTGGGTGGAGGGGATCAGCCCCAGCATTTT.

V is TRBV6-1 and J is TRBJ2-7; 8 positions match TRBD1. Losses at the gene ends were 6 bases for V and 6 bases for J; bases not matched to a gene: 10. Germline CDR1 MNHNS, CDR2 SASEGT. CDR3 length equals 14 residues. CDR3 sequence: CASRQGEFGREQYF. For the CDR3, the DNA is TGTGCCAGCAGACAGGGGGAGTTCGGCCGCGAGCAGTACTTC.

This chain uses TRBV28 with TRBJ2-7, with D possibly being TRBD1 or TRBD2 (7 bases each). The CDR3 runs 12 residues. Germline-derived CDR1 and CDR2 are MDHEN and SYDVKM. Trimming took 5 bases from V and 7 from J, leaving 12 bases between them. CDR3 amino acids: CASSPGGGEQYF. CDR3 nucleotides: TGTGCCAGCAGTCCAGGGGGGGGAGAGCAGTACTTC.

The chain couples TRBV6-5 to TRBJ1-5; D unclear. This CDR3 contains 16 residues. Per the germline V gene, CDR1 is MNHEY and CDR2 is SVGAGI. V lost 4 bases to trimming and J lost 1 base, with 14 bases between them. CDR3 loop: CASSSLSGQSNQPQHF. DNA of the CDR3: TGTGCCAGCAGTTCGCTTTCCGGGCAGAGCAATCAGCCCCAGCATTTT.

The chain recombines TRBV19 with TRBJ2-2, with unresolved D. V was pared by 3 bases and J by 7 bases, with 6 bases between. CDR1 and CDR2 (germline): LNHDA, SQIVND (reference sequence). The CDR3 covers 12 residues. The CDR3, as DNA: TGTGCCAGTAGTATGTACAGCGGGGAGCTGTTTTTT. This translates into CASSMYSGELFF. Complete variable domain (other parts from reference TRBV19 and TRBJ2-2): DGGITQSPKYLFRKEGQNVTLSCEQNLNHDAMYWYRQDPGQGLRLIYYSQIVNDFQKGDIAEGYSVSREKKESFPLTVTSAQKNPTAFYLCASSMYSGELFFGEGSRLTVL.

The chain has TRBV2 and TRBJ2-3; D is possibly TRBD1 or TRBD2 (6 bases each). This CDR3 comprises 15 residues. Trimming removed 6 bases at V and 2 bases at J, with 15 bases between. Germline CDR1 and CDR2: SNHLY and FYNNEI. CDR3 nucleotide sequence: TGTGCCAGCAGCTTGGACCGGGGGCACACAGATACGCAGTATTTT. Amino acids: CASSLDRGHTDTQYF. Drawing the rest from reference TRBV2 and TRBJ2-3, the complete variable domain is EPEVTQTPSHQVTQMGQEVILRCVPISNHLYFYWYRQILGQKVEFLVSFYNNEISEKSEIFDDQFSVERPDGSNFTLKIRSTKLEDSAMYFCASSLDRGHTDTQYFGPGTRLTVL.

The chain recombines TRBV6-4 with TRBJ2-4, with a possible D match to TRBD2 (5 bases). The CDR3 has 13 amino acids. V dropped 5 bases and J dropped 7 bases, with 12 bases sitting between them. CDR1 is MRHNA, CDR2 SNTAGT, per germline. The CDR3: CASSSGSGNIQYF. In nucleotides, the CDR3 is TGTGCCAGCAGTAGCGGATCTGGCAACATTCAGTACTTC.

This clone showed up just a few times. V gene TRBV29-1 combines with J gene TRBJ1-1; D is unclear. The CDR3 is made up of 13 amino acids. Trimming left V 1 base short and J 11 bases short, with 17 bases between. Looked up from germline, CDR1 is SQVTM and CDR2 is ANQGSEA. Here the CDR3 DNA reads TGCAGCGTTGAAGTTCCCGGCTCCTATGGGGCTTTCTTT. Its translation is CSVEVPGSYGAFF. Supplemented by reference TRBV29-1 and TRBJ1-1, the full variable domain reads SAVISQKPSRDICQRGTSLTIQCQVDSQVTMMFWYRQQPGQSLTLIATANQGSEATYESGFVIDKFPISRPNLTFSTLTVSNMSPEDSSIYLCSVEVPGSYGAFFGQGTRLTVV.

J is TRBJ1-4 and V is TRBV7-2, with D possibly being TRBD1 (5 bases). V gave up 1 base and J gave up 3 bases, with 9 bases separating them. This CDR3 comprises 15 residues. From germline, CDR1 is SGHTA and CDR2 FQGNSA. The CDR3 DNA follows: TGTGCCAGCAGCTTAGGGGGGAGGGCTAATGAAAAACTGTTTTTT. This translates into CASSLGGRANEKLFF. Full variable domain (missing parts from reference TRBV7-2 and TRBJ1-4): GAGVSQSPSNKVTEKGKDVELRCDPISGHTALYWYRQSLGQGLEFLIYFQGNSAPDKSGLPSDRFSAERTGGSVSTLTIQRTQQEDSAVYLCASSLGGRANEKLFFGSGTQLSVL.

The CDR3 protein is CASSQDFGTGGSSYNEQFF. The CDR3 nucleotides are TGCGCCAGCAGCCAAGACTTCGGTACGGGAGGGAGCTCCTACAATGAGCAGTTCTTC. The V call is TRBV4-3, the J call TRBJ2-1; TRBD2 aligns across 8 bases. The CDR3 contains 19 residues. With V trimmed by 0 bases and J by 0 bases, 10 bases remained unmatched. Per the germline V gene, CDR1 is LGHNA and CDR2 is YSLEER.